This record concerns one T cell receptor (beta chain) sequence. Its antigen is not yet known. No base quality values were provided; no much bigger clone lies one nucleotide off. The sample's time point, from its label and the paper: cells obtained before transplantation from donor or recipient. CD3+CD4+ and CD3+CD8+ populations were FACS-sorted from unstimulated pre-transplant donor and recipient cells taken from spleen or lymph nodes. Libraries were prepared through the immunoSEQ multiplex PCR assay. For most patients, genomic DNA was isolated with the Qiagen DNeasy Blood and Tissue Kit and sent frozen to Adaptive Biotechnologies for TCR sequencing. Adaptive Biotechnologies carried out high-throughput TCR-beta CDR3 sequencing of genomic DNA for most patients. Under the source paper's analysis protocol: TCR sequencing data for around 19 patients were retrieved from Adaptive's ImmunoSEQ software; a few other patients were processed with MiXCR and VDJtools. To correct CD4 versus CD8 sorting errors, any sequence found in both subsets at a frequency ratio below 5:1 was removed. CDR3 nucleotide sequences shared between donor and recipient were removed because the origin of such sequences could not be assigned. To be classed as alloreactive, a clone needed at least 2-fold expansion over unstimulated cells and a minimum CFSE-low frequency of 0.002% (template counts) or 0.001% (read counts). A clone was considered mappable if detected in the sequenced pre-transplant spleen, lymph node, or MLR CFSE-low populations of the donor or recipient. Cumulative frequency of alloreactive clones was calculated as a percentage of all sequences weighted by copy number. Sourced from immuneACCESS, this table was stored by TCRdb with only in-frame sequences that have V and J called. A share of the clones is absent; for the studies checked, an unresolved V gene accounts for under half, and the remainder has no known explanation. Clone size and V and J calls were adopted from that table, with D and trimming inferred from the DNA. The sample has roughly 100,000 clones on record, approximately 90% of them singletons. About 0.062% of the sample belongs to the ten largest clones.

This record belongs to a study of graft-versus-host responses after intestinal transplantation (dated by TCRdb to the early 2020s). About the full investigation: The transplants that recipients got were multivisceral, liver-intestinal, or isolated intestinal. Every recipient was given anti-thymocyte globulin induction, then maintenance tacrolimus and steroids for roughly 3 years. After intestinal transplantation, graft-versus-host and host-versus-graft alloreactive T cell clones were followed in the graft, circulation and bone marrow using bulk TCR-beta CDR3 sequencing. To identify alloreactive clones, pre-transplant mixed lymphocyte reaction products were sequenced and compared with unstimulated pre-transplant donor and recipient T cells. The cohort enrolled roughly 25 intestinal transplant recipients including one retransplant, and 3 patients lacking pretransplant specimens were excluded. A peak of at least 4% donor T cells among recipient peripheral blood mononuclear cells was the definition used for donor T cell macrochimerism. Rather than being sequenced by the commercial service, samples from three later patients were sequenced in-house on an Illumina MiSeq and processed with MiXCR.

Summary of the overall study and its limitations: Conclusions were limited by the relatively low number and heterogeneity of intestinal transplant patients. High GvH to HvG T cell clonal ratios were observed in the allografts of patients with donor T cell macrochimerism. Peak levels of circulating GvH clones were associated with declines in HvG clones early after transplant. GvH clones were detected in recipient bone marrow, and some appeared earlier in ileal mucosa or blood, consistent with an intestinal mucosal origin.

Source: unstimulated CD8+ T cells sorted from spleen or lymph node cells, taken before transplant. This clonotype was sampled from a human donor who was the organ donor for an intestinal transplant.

The CDR3 sequence is CAWSAWDRGSDYGYTF. The bases are TGTGCCTGGAGCGCCTGGGACAGGGGCTCTGACTATGGCTACACCTTC. The rearrangement joined TRBV30 to TRBJ1-2; 10 junctional bases match TRBD1. The CDR3 numbers 16 residues from cysteine through phenylalanine. The sequence is cut down to CDR3 DNA, 48 bases in frame from base 1. The germline V gene (reference sequence) sets CDR1 to GTSNPN and CDR2 to SVGIG. Relative to germline, V is missing 3 bases and J is missing 3 bases, with 10 bases of the junction outside any gene match.